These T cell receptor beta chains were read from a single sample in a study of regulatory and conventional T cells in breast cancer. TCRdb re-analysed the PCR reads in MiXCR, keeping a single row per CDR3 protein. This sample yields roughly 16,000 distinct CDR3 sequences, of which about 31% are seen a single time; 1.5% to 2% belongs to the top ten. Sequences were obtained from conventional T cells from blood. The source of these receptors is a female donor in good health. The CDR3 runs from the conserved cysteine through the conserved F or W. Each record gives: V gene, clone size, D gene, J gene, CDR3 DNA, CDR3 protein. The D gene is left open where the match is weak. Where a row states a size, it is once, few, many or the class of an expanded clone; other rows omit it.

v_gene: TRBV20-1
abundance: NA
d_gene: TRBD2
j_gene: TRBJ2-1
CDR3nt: TGCAGTGCTAGAGATCCGGGGGCTAGCGGGGGCTTGAATGAGCAGTTCTTC
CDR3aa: CSARDPGASGGLNEQFF

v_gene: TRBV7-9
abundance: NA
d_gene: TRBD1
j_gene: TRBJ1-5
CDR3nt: TGTGGCAGCAGCCCAAGTAGAACAGGGGGCTGGGGTCAGCCCCAGCATTTT
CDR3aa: CGSSPSRTGGWGQPQHF

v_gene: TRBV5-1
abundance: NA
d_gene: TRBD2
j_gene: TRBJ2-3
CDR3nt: TGCGCCAGCAGCCCATTACTAGCGGGAGTGGCAGATACGCAGTATTTT
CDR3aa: CASSPLLAGVADTQYF

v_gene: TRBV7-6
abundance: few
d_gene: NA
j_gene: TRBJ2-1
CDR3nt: TGTGCCAGCAGCCCCCGGGACGGGGGAAACAATGAGCAGTTCTTC
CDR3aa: CASSPRDGGNNEQFF

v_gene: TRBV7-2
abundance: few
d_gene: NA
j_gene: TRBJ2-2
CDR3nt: TGTGCCAGCAGCTTAGGTCCCGGCGGGGAGCTGTTTTTT
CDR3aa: CASSLGPGGELFF

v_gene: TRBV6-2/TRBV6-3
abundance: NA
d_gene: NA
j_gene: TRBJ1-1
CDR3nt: TGTGCCAGCAACCCCCGCGGTCGAATTGGGCTCACTGAAACTTTCTTT
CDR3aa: CASNPRGRIGLTETFF

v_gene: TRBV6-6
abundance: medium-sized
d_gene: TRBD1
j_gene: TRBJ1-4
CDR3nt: TGTGCCAGCAGTACAGGGGGAGGAAAACTGTTTTTT
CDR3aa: CASSTGGGKLFF

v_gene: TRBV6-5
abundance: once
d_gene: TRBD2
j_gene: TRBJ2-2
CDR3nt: TGTGCCAGCAGTTACGACCCTAGCGGGAGGGACGGGGAGCTGTTTTTT
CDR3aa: CASSYDPSGRDGELFF

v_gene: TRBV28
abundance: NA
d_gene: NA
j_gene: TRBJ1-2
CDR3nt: TGTGCCAGCAGTTTGAGGGAGGCTATCTATGGCTACACCTTC
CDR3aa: CASSLREAIYGYTF

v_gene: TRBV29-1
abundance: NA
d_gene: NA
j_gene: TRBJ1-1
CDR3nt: TGCAGCGCCGGTGGACAAGCGAACACTGAAGCTTTCTTT
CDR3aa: CSAGGQANTEAFF

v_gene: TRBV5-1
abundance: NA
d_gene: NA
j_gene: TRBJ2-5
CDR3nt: TGCGCCAGCAGCGGGTCCAGGGGACAGACCCAGTACTTC
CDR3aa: CASSGSRGQTQYF

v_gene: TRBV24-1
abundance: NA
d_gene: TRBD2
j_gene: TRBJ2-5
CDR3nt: TGTGCCACCAGTGATTCGACCTGGACTAGCGGGGAAGAGACCCAGTACTTC
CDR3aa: CATSDSTWTSGEETQYF

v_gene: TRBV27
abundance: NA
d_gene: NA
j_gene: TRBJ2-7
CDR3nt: TGTGCCAGCAGTTCCCGTTGGGGAGACACCTACTTTTACGAGCAGTACTTC
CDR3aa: CASSSRWGDTYFYEQYF

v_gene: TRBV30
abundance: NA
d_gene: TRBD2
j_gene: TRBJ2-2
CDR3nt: TGTGCCAGTAGTTCAACGGGACTAGCGGGAGGATTGGTCACCGGGGAGCTGTTTTTT
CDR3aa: CASSSTGLAGGLVTGELFF

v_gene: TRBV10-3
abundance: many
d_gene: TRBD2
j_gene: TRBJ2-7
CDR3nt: TGTGCCATCAGTGAGGGAGGCGGGAGAGGCGACGAGCAGTACTTC
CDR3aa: CAISEGGGRGDEQYF

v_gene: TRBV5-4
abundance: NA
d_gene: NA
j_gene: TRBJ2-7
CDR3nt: TGTGCCAGCAGCTTGTCTGGAGCGATCGAGCAGTACTTC
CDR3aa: CASSLSGAIEQYF

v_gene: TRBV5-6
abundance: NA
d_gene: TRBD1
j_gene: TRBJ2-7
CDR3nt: TGCGCCAGCAGCTTGCTTCGGACAGGGGCTGGGGAGCAGTACTTC
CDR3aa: CASSLLRTGAGEQYF

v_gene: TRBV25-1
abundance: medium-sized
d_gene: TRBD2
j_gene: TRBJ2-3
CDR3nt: TGTGCCAGCAGGCCTGGACTAGCGGGATTAGGGGATACGCAGTATTTT
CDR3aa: CASRPGLAGLGDTQYF

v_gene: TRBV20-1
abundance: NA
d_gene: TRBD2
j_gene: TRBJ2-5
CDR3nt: TGCAGTGCTCGGACTAGCGGGGAGACCCAGTACTTC
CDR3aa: CSARTSGETQYF

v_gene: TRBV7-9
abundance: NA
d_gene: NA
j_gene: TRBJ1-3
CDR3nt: TGTGCCAGCAGCTCGGGGGGCGGCCTCTCTGGAAACACCATATATTTT
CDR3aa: CASSSGGGLSGNTIYF

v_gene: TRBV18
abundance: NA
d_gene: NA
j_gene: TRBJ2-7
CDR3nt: TGTGACAGCCCACCATTGGGCTACGAGCAGTACTTC
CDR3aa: CDSPPLGYEQYF

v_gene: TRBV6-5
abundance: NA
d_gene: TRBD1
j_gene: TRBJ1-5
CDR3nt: TGTGCCAGCAGGATTGGGACAGTCCTTAGCAATCAGCCCCAGCATTTT
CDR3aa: CASRIGTVLSNQPQHF

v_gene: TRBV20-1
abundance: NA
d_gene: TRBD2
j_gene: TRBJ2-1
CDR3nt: TGCAGTGCTAATCCTCTAGCGGGGGGCATGAGCTCCTACAATGAGCAGTTCTTC
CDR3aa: CSANPLAGGMSSYNEQFF

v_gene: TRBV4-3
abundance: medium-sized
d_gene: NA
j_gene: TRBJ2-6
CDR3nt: TGCGCCAGCAGCCAAGATGCCTGGACAGACTTTGGCTCTGGGGCCAACGTCCTGACTTTC
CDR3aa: CASSQDAWTDFGSGANVLTF

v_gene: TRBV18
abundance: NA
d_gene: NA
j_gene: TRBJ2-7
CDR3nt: TGTGCCAGCTCACCAGGGGGGCCCGAGCAGTACTTC
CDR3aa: CASSPGGPEQYF

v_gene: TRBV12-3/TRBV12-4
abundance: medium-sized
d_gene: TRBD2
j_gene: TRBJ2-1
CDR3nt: TGTGCCACCCGCGGGGGTATCCACAATGAGCAGTTCTTC
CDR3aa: CATRGGIHNEQFF

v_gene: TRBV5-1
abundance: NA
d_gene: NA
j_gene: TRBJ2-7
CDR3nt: TGCGCCAGCAGCCAAATTGAACGGACTGGCGACTCCGAGCAGTACTTC
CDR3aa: CASSQIERTGDSEQYF

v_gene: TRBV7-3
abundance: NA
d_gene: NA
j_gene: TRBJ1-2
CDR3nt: TGTGCCAGCAGCTTAACCGGGAGAGATGGCTACACCTTC
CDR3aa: CASSLTGRDGYTF

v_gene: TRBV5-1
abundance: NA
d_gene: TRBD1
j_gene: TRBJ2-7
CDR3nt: TGCGCCAGCAGCTTGGCCGCACAGGGGCCCTACGAGCAGTACTTC
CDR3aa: CASSLAAQGPYEQYF

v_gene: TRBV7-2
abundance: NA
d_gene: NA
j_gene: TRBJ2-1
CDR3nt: TGTGCCAGCAGCCAGAACAAAAAGGGAAGCTCCTACAATGAGCAGTTCTTC
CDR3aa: CASSQNKKGSSYNEQFF

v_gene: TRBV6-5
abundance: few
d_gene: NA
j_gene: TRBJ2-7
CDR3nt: TGTGCCAGCAGCAACGGGGGCGGTCAGGACCTCTACGAGCAGTACTTC
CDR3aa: CASSNGGGQDLYEQYF

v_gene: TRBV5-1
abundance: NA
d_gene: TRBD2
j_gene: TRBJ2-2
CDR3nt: TGCGCCAGCAGCTTGTGGGGACTAGCTAACACCGGGGAGCTGTTTTTT
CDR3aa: CASSLWGLANTGELFF

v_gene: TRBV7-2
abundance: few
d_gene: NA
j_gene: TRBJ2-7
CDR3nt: TGTGCCAGCAGCTTAGTGGCGGGATTGGGCTACGAGCAGTACTTC
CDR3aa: CASSLVAGLGYEQYF

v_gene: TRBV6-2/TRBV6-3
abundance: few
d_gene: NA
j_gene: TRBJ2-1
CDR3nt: TGTGCCAGCAGTTACTCCCATTCCTACAATGAGCAGTTCTTC
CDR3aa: CASSYSHSYNEQFF

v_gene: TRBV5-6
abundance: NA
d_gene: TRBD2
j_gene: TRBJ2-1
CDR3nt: TGTGCCAGCAGCTGGGGTAGCGGGAGAAGACGTGAGCAGTTCTTC
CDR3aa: CASSWGSGRRREQFF

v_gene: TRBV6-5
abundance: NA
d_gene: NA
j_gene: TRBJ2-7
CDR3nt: TGTGCCAGCAGTTACGACTCAAGCCCCCCCCACGAGCAGTACTTC
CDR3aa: CASSYDSSPPHEQYF

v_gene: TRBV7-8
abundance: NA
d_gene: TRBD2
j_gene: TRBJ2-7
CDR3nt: TGTGCCAGCGGTACTAGCGCCAGACCCTACGAGCAGTACTTC
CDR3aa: CASGTSARPYEQYF

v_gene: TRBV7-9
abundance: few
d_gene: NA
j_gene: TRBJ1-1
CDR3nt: TGTGCCAGCAGCCACTCCGTCGGCGGGGCCGGGGACACTGAAGCTTTCTTT
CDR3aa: CASSHSVGGAGDTEAFF

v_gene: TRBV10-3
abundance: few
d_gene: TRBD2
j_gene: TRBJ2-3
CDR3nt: TGTGCCACAGCGGGGGACACAGATACGCAGTATTTT
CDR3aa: CATAGDTDTQYF

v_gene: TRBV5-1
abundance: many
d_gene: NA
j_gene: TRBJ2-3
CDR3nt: TGCGCCAGCAGAGGAGCGAAGGGCCCAGATACGCAGTATTTT
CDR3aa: CASRGAKGPDTQYF

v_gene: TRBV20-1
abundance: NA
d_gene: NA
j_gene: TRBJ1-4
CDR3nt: TGCAGTGCCGTAGACATGGGAACTAATGAAAAACTGTTTTTT
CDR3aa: CSAVDMGTNEKLFF

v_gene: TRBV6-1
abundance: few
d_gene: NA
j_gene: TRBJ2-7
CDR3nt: TGTGCCAGCAGCGCAAACCCCGGGACAACATCCTACGAGCAGTACTTC
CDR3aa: CASSANPGTTSYEQYF

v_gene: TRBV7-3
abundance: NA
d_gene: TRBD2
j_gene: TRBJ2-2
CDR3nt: TGTGCCAGCAGTCCTAGCGGGGGAGTCGGCGGGGAGCTGTTTTTT
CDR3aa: CASSPSGGVGGELFF

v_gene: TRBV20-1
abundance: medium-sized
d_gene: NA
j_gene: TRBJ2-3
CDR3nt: TGCAGTGCTATACCTAGCGCGGGGGCAATGGATACGCAGTATTTT
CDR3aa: CSAIPSAGAMDTQYF

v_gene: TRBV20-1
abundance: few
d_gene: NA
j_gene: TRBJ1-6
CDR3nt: TGCGGTGCTAGATGGCGGGAGCGGCGGACCCTCCACTTT
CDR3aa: CGARWRERRTLHF

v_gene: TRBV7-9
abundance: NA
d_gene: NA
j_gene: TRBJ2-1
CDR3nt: TGTGCCAGCAGCTTGGGGGATTTTCGGAACAATGAGCAGTTCTTC
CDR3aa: CASSLGDFRNNEQFF

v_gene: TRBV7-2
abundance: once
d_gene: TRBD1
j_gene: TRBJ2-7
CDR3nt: TGTGCCAGCAGCTTACCCCGAAGCCGGGATAGGGGGCTCTCCTACGAGCAGTACTTC
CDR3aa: CASSLPRSRDRGLSYEQYF

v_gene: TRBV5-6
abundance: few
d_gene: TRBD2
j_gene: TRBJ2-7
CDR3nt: TGTGCCAGCAGCCTGGGACTAGCGCGCGAGCAGTACTTC
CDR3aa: CASSLGLAREQYF

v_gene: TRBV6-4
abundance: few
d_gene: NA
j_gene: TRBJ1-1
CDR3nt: TGTGCCAGCAGTCCGACGGACATGAACACTGAAGCTTTCTTT
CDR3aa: CASSPTDMNTEAFF

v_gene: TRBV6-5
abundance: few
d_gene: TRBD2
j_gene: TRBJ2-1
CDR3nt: TGTGCCAGCAGCCAACCCCAGACTAGCGGAAGCACCATTGAGCAGTTCTTC
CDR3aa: CASSQPQTSGSTIEQFF

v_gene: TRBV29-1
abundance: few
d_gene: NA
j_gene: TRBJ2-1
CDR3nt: TGCAGCGTTGTAACCCAGGGGAGGTTGGATGAGCAGTTCTTC
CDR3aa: CSVVTQGRLDEQFF

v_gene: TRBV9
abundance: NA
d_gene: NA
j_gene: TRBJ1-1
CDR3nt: TGTGCCAGCAGCGTACAGCCTGGTCGGGGAACGAACACTGAAGCTTTCTTT
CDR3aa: CASSVQPGRGTNTEAFF

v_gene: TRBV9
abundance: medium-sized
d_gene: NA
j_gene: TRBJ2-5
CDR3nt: TGTGCCAGCAGCTTCGGACTCCGGCAGGAGACCCAGTACTTC
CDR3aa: CASSFGLRQETQYF

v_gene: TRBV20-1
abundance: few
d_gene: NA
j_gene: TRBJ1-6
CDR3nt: TGCAGTGCTAGAGATTACTGGACAGAGAATAATTCACCCCTCCACTTT
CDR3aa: CSARDYWTENNSPLHF

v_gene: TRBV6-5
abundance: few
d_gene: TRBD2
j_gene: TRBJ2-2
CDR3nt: TGTGCCAGCAGTTACTCGACTAGCGGGAGGGCCAGGGCCGGGGAGCTGTTTTTT
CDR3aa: CASSYSTSGRARAGELFF

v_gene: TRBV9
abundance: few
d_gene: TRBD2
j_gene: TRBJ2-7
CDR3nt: TGTGCCAGCAGCGTAGTCGCCCTAGCGGGAGTAACCGAGCAGTACTTC
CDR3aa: CASSVVALAGVTEQYF